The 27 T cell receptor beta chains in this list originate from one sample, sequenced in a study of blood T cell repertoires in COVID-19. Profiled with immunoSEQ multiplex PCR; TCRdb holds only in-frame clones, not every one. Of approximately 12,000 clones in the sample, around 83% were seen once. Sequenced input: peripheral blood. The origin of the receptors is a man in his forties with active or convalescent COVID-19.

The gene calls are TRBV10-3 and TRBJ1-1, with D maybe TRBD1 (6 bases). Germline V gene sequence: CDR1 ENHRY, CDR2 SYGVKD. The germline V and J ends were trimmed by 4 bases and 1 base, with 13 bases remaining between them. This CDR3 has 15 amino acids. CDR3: CAISGGTGKNTEAFF. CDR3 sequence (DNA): TGTGCCATCAGTGGAGGAACAGGGAAGAACACTGAAGCTTTCTTT.

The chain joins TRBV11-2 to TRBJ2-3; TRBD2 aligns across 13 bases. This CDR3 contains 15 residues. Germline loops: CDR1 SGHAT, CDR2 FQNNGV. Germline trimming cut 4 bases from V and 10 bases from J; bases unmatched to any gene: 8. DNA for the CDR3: TGTGCCAGCAGCTCCGTACTAGCGGGAGGGCCAGCGCAGTATTTT. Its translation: CASSSVLAGGPAQYF. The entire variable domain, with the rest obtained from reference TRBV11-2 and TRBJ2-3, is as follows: EAGVAQSPRYKIIEKRQSVAFWCNPISGHATLYWYQQILGQGPKLLIQFQNNGVVDDSQLPKDRFSAERLKGVDSTLKIQPAKLEDSAVYLCASSSVLAGGPAQYFGPGTRLTVL.

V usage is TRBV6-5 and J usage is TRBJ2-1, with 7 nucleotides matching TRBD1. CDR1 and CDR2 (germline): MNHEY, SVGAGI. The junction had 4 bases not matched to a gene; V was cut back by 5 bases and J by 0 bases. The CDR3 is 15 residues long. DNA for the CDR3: TGTGCCAGCAGTCTACAGGGGAACTCCTACAATGAGCAGTTCTTC. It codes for CASSLQGNSYNEQFF.

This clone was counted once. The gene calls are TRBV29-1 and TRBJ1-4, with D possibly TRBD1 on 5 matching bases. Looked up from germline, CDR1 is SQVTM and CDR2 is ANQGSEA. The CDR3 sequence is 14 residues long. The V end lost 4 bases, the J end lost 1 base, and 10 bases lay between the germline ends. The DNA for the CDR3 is TGCAGCGTTGGTTCAGGGCTAACTAATGAAAAACTGTTTTTT. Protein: CSVGSGLTNEKLFF.

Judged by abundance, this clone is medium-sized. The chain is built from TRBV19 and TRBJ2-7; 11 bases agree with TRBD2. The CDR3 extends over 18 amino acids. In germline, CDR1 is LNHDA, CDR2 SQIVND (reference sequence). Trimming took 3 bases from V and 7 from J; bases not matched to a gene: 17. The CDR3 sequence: CASSIRLAGRGLPGEQYF. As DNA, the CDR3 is TGTGCCAGTAGTATTAGACTAGCGGGGCGGGGGCTCCCTGGGGAGCAGTACTTC.

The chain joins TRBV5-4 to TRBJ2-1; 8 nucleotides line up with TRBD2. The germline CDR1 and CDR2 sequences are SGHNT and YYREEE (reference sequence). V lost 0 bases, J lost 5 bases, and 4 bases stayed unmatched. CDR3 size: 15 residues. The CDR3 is CASSLERGGNNEQFF. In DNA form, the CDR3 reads TGTGCCAGCAGCTTGGAACGGGGGGGCAACAATGAGCAGTTCTTC.

The CDR3 loop reads CASEHLTGGKETQYF. For the CDR3, the DNA is TGTGCCAGCGAACACTTGACAGGGGGTAAAGAGACCCAGTACTTC. The J gene is TRBJ2-5, the V gene TRBV18; 9 bases match TRBD1. Germline V gene sequence: CDR1 KGHSH, CDR2 LQKENI. There are 15 residues in the CDR3. The junction had 10 bases not matched to a gene; V was cut back by 8 bases and J by 3 bases.

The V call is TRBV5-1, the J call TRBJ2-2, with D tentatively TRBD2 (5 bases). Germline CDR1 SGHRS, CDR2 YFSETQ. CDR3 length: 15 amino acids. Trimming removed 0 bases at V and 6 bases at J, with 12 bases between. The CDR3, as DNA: TGCGCCAGCAGCTTGGGGCTAGCTGGCGCCGGGGAGCTGTTTTTT. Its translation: CASSLGLAGAGELFF.

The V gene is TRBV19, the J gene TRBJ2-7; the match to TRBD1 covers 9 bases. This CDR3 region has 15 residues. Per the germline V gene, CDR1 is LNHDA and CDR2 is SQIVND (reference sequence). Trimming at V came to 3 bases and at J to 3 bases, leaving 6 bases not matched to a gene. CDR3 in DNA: TGTGCCAGTAGTATTACCGGGACAGGGAGCTACGAGCAGTACTTC. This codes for CASSITGTGSYEQYF.

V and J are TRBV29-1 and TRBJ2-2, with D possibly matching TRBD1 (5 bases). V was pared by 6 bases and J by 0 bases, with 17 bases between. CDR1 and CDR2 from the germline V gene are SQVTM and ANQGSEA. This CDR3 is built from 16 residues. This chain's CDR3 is CSVLPTDTTNTGELFF. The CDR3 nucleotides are TGCAGCGTCCTCCCGACAGACACCACGAACACCGGGGAGCTGTTTTTT.

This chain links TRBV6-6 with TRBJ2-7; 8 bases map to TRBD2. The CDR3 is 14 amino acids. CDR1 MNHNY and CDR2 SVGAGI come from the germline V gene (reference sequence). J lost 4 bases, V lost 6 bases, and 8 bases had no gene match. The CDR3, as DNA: TGTGCCAGCAGGCCCCAGGGACTAGTTTACGAGCAGTACTTC. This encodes CASRPQGLVYEQYF.

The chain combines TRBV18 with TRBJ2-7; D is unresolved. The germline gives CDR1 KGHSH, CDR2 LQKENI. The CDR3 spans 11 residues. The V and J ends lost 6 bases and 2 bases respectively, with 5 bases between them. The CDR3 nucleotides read TGTGCCAGCTCTCAAACCTACGAGCAGTACTTC. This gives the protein CASSQTYEQYF.

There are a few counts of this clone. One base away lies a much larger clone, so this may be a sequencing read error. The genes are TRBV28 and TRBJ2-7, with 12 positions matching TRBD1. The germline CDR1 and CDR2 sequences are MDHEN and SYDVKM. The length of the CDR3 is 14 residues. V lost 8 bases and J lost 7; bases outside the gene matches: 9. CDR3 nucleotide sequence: TGTGCCAGCTGTTGGGGACAGGGGGCGGGAGAGCAGTACTTC. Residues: CASCWGQGAGEQYF. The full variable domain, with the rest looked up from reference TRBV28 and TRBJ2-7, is DVKVTQSSRYLVKRTGEKVFLECVQDMDHENMFWYRQDPGLGLRLIYFSYDVKMKEKGDIPEGYSVSREKKERFSLILESASTNQTSMYLCASCWGQGAGEQYFGPGTRLTVT.

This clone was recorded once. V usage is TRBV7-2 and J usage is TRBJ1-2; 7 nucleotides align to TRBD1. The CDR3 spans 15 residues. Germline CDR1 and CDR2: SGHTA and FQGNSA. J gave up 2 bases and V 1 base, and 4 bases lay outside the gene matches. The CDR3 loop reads CASSLGTQGNYGYTF. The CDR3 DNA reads TGTGCCAGCAGCTTAGGCACACAGGGGAACTATGGCTACACCTTC.

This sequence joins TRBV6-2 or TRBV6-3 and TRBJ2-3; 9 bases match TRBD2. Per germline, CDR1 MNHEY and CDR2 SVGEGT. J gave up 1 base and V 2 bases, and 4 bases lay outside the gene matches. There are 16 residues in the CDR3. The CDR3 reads CASSYRGGRGTDTQYF. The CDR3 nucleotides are TGTGCCAGCAGTTACAGGGGCGGGAGGGGCACAGATACGCAGTATTTT.

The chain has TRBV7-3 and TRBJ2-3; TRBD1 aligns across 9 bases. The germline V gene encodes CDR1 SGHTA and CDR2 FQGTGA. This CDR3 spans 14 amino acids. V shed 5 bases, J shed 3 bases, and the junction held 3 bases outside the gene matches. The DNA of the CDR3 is TGTGCCAGCAGCCCAGGACAGGGGACAGATACGCAGTATTTT. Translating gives CASSPGQGTDTQYF.

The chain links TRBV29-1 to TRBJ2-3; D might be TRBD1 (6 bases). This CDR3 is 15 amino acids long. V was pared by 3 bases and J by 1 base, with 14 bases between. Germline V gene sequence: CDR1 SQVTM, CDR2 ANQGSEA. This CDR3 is CSVDMGADGTDTQYF. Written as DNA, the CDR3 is TGCAGCGTTGATATGGGGGCTGACGGCACAGATACGCAGTATTTT.

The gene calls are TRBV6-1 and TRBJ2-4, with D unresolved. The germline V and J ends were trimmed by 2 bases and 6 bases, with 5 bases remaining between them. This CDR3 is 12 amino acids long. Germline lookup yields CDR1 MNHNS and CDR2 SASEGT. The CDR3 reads CASSEPLNIQYF. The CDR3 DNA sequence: TGTGCCAGCAGTGAACCTCTAAACATTCAGTACTTC.

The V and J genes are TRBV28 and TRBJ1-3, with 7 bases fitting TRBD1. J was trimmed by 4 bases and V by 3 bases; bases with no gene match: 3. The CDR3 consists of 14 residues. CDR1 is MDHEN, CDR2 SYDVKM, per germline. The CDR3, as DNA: TGTGCCAGCAGTTTGGAGACAGGGGGAAACACCATATATTTT. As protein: CASSLETGGNTIYF.

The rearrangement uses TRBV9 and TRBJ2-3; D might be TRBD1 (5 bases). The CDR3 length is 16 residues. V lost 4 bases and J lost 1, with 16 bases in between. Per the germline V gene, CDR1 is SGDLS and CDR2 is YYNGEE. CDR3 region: CASSPIQGGGTDTQYF. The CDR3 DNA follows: TGTGCCAGCAGCCCAATCCAGGGTGGTGGCACAGATACGCAGTATTTT.

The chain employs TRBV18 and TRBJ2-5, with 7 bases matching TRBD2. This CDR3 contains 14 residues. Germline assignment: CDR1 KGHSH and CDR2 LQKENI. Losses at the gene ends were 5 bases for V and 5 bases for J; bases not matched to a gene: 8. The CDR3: CASSSAGEGETQYF. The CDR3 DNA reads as TGTGCCAGCTCATCGGCGGGAGAAGGGGAGACCCAGTACTTC.

CDR3 amino acids: CASSSFFAGKDYEQYF. The CDR3, as DNA: TGTGCCAGCAGCTCCTTTTTTGCAGGGAAAGACTACGAGCAGTACTTC. The rearrangement joins TRBV11-3 to TRBJ2-7; TRBD1 is a possible D gene (5 bases). This CDR3 contains 16 residues. Germline V gene sequence: CDR1 SGHNT, CDR2 YENEEA. The V gene lost 4 bases and the J gene lost 3 bases, with 19 bases spanning the gap.

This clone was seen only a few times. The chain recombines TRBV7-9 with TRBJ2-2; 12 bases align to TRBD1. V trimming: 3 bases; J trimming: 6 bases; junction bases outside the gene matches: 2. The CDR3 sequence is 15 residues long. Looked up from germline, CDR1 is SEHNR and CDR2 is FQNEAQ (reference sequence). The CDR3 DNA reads TGTGCCAGCAGCTTGGGACAGGGGGCTCCCGGGGAGCTGTTTTTT. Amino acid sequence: CASSLGQGAPGELFF.

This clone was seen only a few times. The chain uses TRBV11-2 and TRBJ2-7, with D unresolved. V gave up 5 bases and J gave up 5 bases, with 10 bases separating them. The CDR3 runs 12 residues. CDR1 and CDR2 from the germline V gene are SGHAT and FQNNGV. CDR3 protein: CASSLDLDEQYF. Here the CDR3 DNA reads TGTGCCAGCAGCCTCGACTTGGACGAGCAGTACTTC.

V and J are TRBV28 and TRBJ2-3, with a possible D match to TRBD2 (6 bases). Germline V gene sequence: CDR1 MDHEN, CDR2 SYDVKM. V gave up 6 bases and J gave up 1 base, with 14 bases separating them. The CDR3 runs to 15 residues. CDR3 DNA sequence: TGTGCCAGCAGGTATGGCGGGGTCGGCACAGATACGCAGTATTTT. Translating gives CASRYGGVGTDTQYF.

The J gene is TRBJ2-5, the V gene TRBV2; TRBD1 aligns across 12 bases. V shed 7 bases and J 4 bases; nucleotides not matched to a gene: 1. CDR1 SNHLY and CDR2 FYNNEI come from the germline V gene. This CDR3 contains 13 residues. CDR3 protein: CASTGQGAETQYF. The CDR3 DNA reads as TGTGCCAGCACGGGACAGGGGGCAGAGACCCAGTACTTC. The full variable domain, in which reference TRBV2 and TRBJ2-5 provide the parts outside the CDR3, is EPEVTQTPSHQVTQMGQEVILRCVPISNHLYFYWYRQILGQKVEFLVSFYNNEISEKSEIFDDQFSVERPDGSNFTLKIRSTKLEDSAMYFCASTGQGAETQYFGPGTRLLVL.

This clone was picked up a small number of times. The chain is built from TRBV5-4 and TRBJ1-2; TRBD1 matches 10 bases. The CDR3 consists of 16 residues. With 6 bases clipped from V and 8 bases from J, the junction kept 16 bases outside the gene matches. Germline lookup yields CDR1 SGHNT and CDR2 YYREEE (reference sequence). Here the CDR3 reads CASTKIPGQGSSGYTF. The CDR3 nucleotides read TGTGCCAGCACAAAAATCCCGGGACAGGGGTCTTCGGGCTACACCTTC.